The 31 T cell receptor beta chains listed next were all sequenced from one sample in a study of T-cell reconstitution after alpha-beta-depleted transplantation in children. Using unique molecular identifiers, the investigators prepared the TCRbeta library. TCRdb re-called the PCR reads with MiXCR, one entry per CDR3 protein. The sample carries more than 250,000 distinct CDR3 sequences, around 9.6% recorded once. This material consisted of PBMCs from the stem cell graft donor, taken from the stem cell graft. These receptors all come from a human donor who donated a stem cell graft to a child with SCID.

Regarding this clonotype: One junction end does not reproduce the germline sequence, and a read error may be involved. The chain has TRBV3-1 and TRBJ2-2; possible D gene TRBD2, 6 bases. The CDR3 has 17 residues. Per germline, CDR1 LGHDT and CDR2 YNNKEL (reference sequence). CDR3 amino acids: CATSQDNGGDWAGELFF. The CDR3 DNA sequence: TGTGCCACCAGCCAAGATAACGGCGGGGATTGGGCCGGGGAGCTGTTTTTT.

This clonotype was picked up a small number of times. The chain employs TRBV7-9 and TRBJ2-3; perhaps TRBD2 as D (6 bases). This CDR3 is built from 15 residues. Trimming left V 5 bases short and J 6 bases short, with 18 bases between. Looked up from germline, CDR1 is SEHNR and CDR2 is FQNEAQ (reference sequence). The CDR3 reads CASSPGGVQGDTQYF. CDR3 nucleotide sequence: TGTGCCAGCAGCCCGGGCGGGGTCCAAGGTGATACGCAGTATTTT.

The rearrangement links TRBV5-1 to TRBJ2-5, with a possible D match to TRBD2 (5 bases). The ends were cut back, 6 bases at V and 1 base at J, with 16 bases in the middle. Germline-derived CDR1 and CDR2 are SGHRS and YFSETQ. The CDR3 is 15 amino acids. In nucleotides, the CDR3 is TGCGCCAGCACCCTTGGAGGAGTAATCCAAGAGACCCAGTACTTC. Its protein product is CASTLGGVIQETQYF.

The chain has TRBV7-2 and TRBJ2-2, with 11 bases that match TRBD2. The CDR3 contains 16 residues. Germline V CDR1 and CDR2: SGHTA, FQGNSA. After removal of 0 bases from V and 5 bases from J, the junction contained 2 bases not matched to a gene. The CDR3 loop is CASSLAVAGGTGELFF. The CDR3 region has the DNA TGTGCCAGCAGCTTAGCGGTAGCGGGGGGGACCGGGGAGCTGTTTTTT.

The chain has TRBV19 and TRBJ2-7; 8 nucleotides align to TRBD2. The V gene end was trimmed by 8 bases and the J gene end by 4 bases; junction bases not matched to a gene: 10. This CDR3 has 14 residues. Germline CDR1 reads LNHDA; CDR2 reads SQIVND (reference sequence). This CDR3 is CASAIGRGSYEQYF. CDR3 nucleotide sequence: TGTGCCAGTGCAATCGGGAGGGGATCGTACGAGCAGTACTTC.

This clonotype was detected only a few times. The chain combines TRBV27 with TRBJ2-1; perhaps TRBD1 as D (7 bases). Germline CDR1 and CDR2: MNHEY and SMNVEV (reference sequence). Deletions cut 5 bases from V and 0 bases from J, with 17 bases between. The CDR3 is 17 amino acids. CDR3 amino acids: CASSLGGTASSYNEQFF. CDR3 coding DNA: TGTGCCAGCAGTCTAGGGGGGACAGCAAGCTCCTACAATGAGCAGTTCTTC.

This clonotype was detected ten times or more. This rearrangement joins TRBV6-1 to TRBJ2-1; 7 bases are a match to TRBD2. This CDR3 contains 15 residues. CDR1 MNHNS and CDR2 SASEGT come from the germline V gene. The trim removed 5 bases at V and 0 bases at J, leaving 4 bases unmatched. CDR3 protein: CASSRLAYSYNEQFF. The CDR3 region has the DNA TGTGCCAGCAGTAGACTAGCCTACTCCTACAATGAGCAGTTCTTC.

The V and J genes are TRBV3-1 and TRBJ2-1; 7 nucleotides line up with TRBD1. CDR1 LGHDT and CDR2 YNNKEL come from the germline V gene (reference sequence). This CDR3 has 17 amino acids. Trimming cost V 3 bases and J 5 bases; bases outside gene matches: 13. The CDR3 nucleotides are TGTGCCAGCAGCCACACCCGAGGGGGCCCAAGGAACAATGAGCAGTTCTTC. Its protein product is CASSHTRGGPRNNEQFF.

The chain combines TRBV27 with TRBJ2-7; 12 nucleotides align to TRBD2. After removal of 5 bases from V and 1 base from J, the junction contained 6 bases not matched to a gene. The CDR3 covers 16 residues. Per the germline V gene, CDR1 is MNHEY and CDR2 is SMNVEV (reference sequence). CDR3 sequence (DNA): TGTGCCAGCAGTCCGACTAGCGGGGGACGATCCTACGAGCAGTACTTC. This gives the protein CASSPTSGGRSYEQYF.

Only a few counts were recorded for this clonotype. V gene TRBV29-1 combines with J gene TRBJ2-7; D ambiguous. The V gene lost 2 bases and the J gene lost 5 bases, with 7 bases spanning the gap. CDR1 SQVTM and CDR2 ANQGSEA come from the germline V gene. There are 11 residues in the CDR3. The CDR3 here is CSVETVDEQYF. CDR3 nucleotides: TGCAGCGTTGAAACCGTCGACGAGCAGTACTTC.

This clonotype was detected many times. The chain carries TRBV9 and TRBJ1-1; D is unclear. This CDR3 has 13 residues. Germline loops: CDR1 SGDLS, CDR2 YYNGEE. Trimming shortened V by 0 bases and J by 0 bases, and 3 bases separated the two germline ends. CDR3 in amino acids: CASSVAVNTEAFF. CDR3 bases: TGTGCCAGCAGCGTAGCAGTGAACACTGAAGCTTTCTTT.

The chain joins TRBV18 to TRBJ2-7, with D perhaps matching TRBD2 (6 bases). The V and J ends lost 6 bases and 8 bases respectively, with 17 bases between them. The CDR3 is made up of 13 amino acids. Germline V gene sequence: CDR1 KGHSH, CDR2 LQKENI. The CDR3 DNA reads as TGTGCCAGCTCGAGCGGGCCTTTAGTTAAGCAGTACTTC. Its protein product is CASSSGPLVKQYF.

The chain has TRBV6-5 and TRBJ2-7; TRBD1 matches at 7 bases. V shed 10 bases, J shed 3 bases, and the junction held 9 bases outside the gene matches. CDR1 is MNHEY and CDR2 is SVGAGI in the germline V gene. This CDR3 region has 13 residues. The CDR3, as DNA: TGTGCCACCTCAGTGGGACAGAGCTACGAGCAGTACTTC. It encodes CATSVGQSYEQYF.

This clonotype was seen many times. The CDR3 nucleotides are TGTGCCAGCAGGCTAGCGGGGGGATACAATGAGCAGTTCTTC. Amino acids: CASRLAGGYNEQFF. V and J are TRBV12-3 or TRBV12-4 and TRBJ2-1; 11 bases align to TRBD2. The V gene end was trimmed by 6 bases and the J gene end by 4 bases; junction bases not matched to a gene: 2. There are 14 residues in the CDR3.

This clonotype was seen repeatedly, ten times or more. The chain links TRBV25-1 to TRBJ2-1, with TRBD2 matching 13 bases. The germline gives CDR1 MGHDK, CDR2 SYGVNS. The J segment lost 5 bases and the V segment lost 8 bases, leaving 3 bases of the junction unmatched. This CDR3 contains 14 residues. Here the CDR3 reads CASRTSGGDNEQFF. CDR3 DNA: TGTGCCAGCCGCACTAGCGGGGGGGACAATGAGCAGTTCTTC. The full variable domain, rest sourced from reference TRBV25-1 and TRBJ2-1, is EADIYQTPRYLVIGTGKKITLECSQTMGHDKMYWYQQDPGMELHLIHYSYGVNSTEKGDLSSESTVSRIRTEHFPLTLESARPSHTSQYLCASRTSGGDNEQFFGPGTRLTVL.

The chain couples TRBV9 to TRBJ1-1; the match to TRBD1 covers 11 bases. V gave up 3 bases and J gave up 7 bases; unmatched junction bases: 8. The germline V gene has CDR1 SGDLS and CDR2 YYNGEE. The CDR3 runs to 15 residues. CDR3 sequence reads: CASSGGQGAAVEAFF. In DNA, the CDR3 is TGTGCCAGCAGCGGTGGACAGGGGGCCGCCGTTGAAGCTTTCTTT.

This clonotype was detected ten times or more. This chain joins TRBV5-1 and TRBJ2-7; D is undetermined. CDR3 length: 12 amino acids. V was trimmed by 4 bases and J by 2 bases, leaving 7 bases between them. CDR1 is SGHRS, CDR2 YFSETQ, per germline. CDR3 loop: CASSVTAYEQYF. DNA of the CDR3: TGCGCCAGCAGCGTAACAGCCTACGAGCAGTACTTC.

The chain couples TRBV6-1 to TRBJ1-3, with no clear D. Germline values: CDR1 MNHNS, CDR2 SASEGT. V was clipped by 6 bases and J by 0 bases, with 9 bases between them. The CDR3 consists of 14 residues. The CDR3 reads CASRLGPSGNTIYF. DNA of the CDR3: TGTGCCAGCAGACTGGGTCCCTCTGGAAACACCATATATTTT.

Ten or more counts support this clonotype. The chain employs TRBV12-3 or TRBV12-4 and TRBJ1-3, with 8 bases that match TRBD1. V dropped 1 base and J dropped 7; count of bases not matched to a gene: 6. The CDR3 sequence is 15 residues long. The CDR3 sequence: CASSLEAGGWNTIYF. Here the CDR3 DNA reads TGTGCCAGCAGTTTAGAGGCAGGGGGCTGGAACACCATATATTTT.

The chain couples TRBV4-1 to TRBJ2-7; 9 nucleotides match TRBD1. Germline assignment: CDR1 MGHRA and CDR2 YSYEKL. This CDR3 spans 15 amino acids. With 3 bases clipped from V and 1 base from J, the junction kept 4 bases outside the gene matches. CDR3 bases: TGCGCCAGCAGCCATACCGGGACAGGGTCCTACGAGCAGTACTTC. Its translation: CASSHTGTGSYEQYF.

The CDR3 is CASRLAATHKDTQYF. For the CDR3, the DNA is TGTGCCAGCAGACTAGCGGCCACGCACAAAGATACGCAGTATTTT. This rearrangement joins TRBV12-3 or TRBV12-4 to TRBJ2-3; 8 bases line up with TRBD2. This CDR3 contains 15 residues. Germline trimming cut 6 bases from V and 5 bases from J; bases unmatched to any gene: 10.

This clonotype has only a few counts. The chain joins TRBV2 to TRBJ2-7; D unresolved. This CDR3 has 13 residues. With 8 bases removed from V and 4 bases from J, the gap between germline ends came to 15 bases. Germline CDR1 SNHLY, CDR2 FYNNEI. The CDR3 here is CASSPYSTYEQYF. CDR3 sequence (DNA): TGTGCCAGCTCCCCGTACTCGACTTACGAGCAGTACTTC.

This clonotype was found many times. V gene TRBV18 combines with J gene TRBJ2-1; the D gene could be TRBD1 or TRBD2 (6 bases each). The CDR3 totals 16 residues. Between the trimmed V and J ends, which lost 2 bases and 4 bases, there was a span of 15 bases. CDR1 and CDR2 (germline): KGHSH, LQKENI. CDR3 amino acids: CASSPEGGRGYNEQFF. CDR3 DNA sequence: TGTGCCAGCTCACCAGAGGGGGGAAGAGGATACAATGAGCAGTTCTTC.

The J gene is TRBJ2-1, the V gene TRBV6-1; 11 bases are a match to TRBD1. Losses at the gene ends were 7 bases for V and 7 bases for J; bases not matched to a gene: 9. This CDR3 contains 15 residues. Germline-derived CDR1 and CDR2 are MNHNS and SASEGT. The CDR3 spells CASKRTGGDLNEQFF. DNA for the CDR3: TGTGCCAGCAAGAGGACAGGGGGCGATTTAAATGAGCAGTTCTTC.

The chain couples TRBV20-1 to TRBJ1-4, with D uncertain. Trimming stripped 0 bases from V and 6 bases from J, with 14 bases between. This CDR3 is 15 amino acids long. Looked up from germline, CDR1 is DFQATT and CDR2 is SNEGSKA (reference sequence). The DNA of the CDR3 is TGCAGTGCTAGAGATTCAACTCAGGCCTATGAAAAACTGTTTTTT. Amino acids: CSARDSTQAYEKLFF.

This clonotype was found a few times. CDR3: CASSGGIGELFF. As DNA, the CDR3 is TGTGCCAGCAGCGGGGGGATCGGGGAGCTGTTTTTT. This chain connects TRBV7-9 to TRBJ2-2; perhaps TRBD2 as D (6 bases). This CDR3 spans 12 amino acids. The ends were cut back, 5 bases at V and 7 bases at J, with 8 bases in the middle. Per germline, CDR1 SEHNR and CDR2 FQNEAQ (reference sequence).

V usage is TRBV7-9 and J usage is TRBJ1-4, with D uncertain. This CDR3 is 16 amino acids long. In germline, CDR1 is SEHNR, CDR2 FQNEAQ (reference sequence). Trimming stripped 5 bases from V and 4 bases from J, with 17 bases between. The CDR3 is CASSPDGVASNEKLFF. For the CDR3, the DNA is TGTGCCAGCAGCCCAGACGGTGTAGCAAGTAATGAAAAACTGTTTTTT.

This clonotype was detected only a few times. The rearrangement uses TRBV27 and TRBJ2-7, with 9 bases that match TRBD1. V lost 6 bases to trimming and J lost 2 bases; unmatched junction nucleotides: 5. The length of the CDR3 is 14 residues. Germline CDR1 and CDR2: MNHEY and SMNVEV (reference sequence). CDR3 residues: CASRGTGLTYEQYF. In nucleotides, the CDR3 is TGTGCCAGCAGGGGGACAGGGTTAACCTACGAGCAGTACTTC.

This clonotype was counted between two and nine times. The genes are TRBV29-1 and TRBJ2-6, with 8 bases matching TRBD1. CDR1 is SQVTM and CDR2 is ANQGSEA in the germline V gene. Germline trimming cut 0 bases from V and 0 bases from J; bases unmatched to any gene: 7. The CDR3 extends over 18 amino acids. The CDR3 protein is CSVEERDRRNSGANVLTF. In DNA form, the CDR3 reads TGCAGCGTTGAAGAGAGGGACAGGCGAAACTCTGGGGCCAACGTCCTGACTTTC.

This clonotype was seen more than once but under ten times. The genes are TRBV12-3 or TRBV12-4 and TRBJ2-2; 9 positions match TRBD2. The trim removed 4 bases at V and 6 bases at J, leaving 12 bases unmatched. The CDR3 is 17 residues long. In nucleotides, the CDR3 is TGTGCCAGCAGTTCGAAAGGGGGACTAGCTATCTCCGGGGAGCTGTTTTTT. Residues: CASSSKGGLAISGELFF.

The genes are TRBV3-1 and TRBJ2-7; D may be TRBD1 (5 bases). Germline values: CDR1 LGHDT, CDR2 YNNKEL (reference sequence). V shed 3 bases and J shed 7 bases, with 16 bases lying between them. The CDR3 is 14 amino acids. Here the CDR3 reads CASSQGQGDWEQYF. The CDR3 nucleotides read TGTGCCAGCAGCCAGGGTCAGGGTGATTGGGAGCAGTACTTC.